The 8 T cell receptor beta chains given below trace back to one sample, sequenced in a study of blood T cell repertoires in COVID-19. Sequencing used immunoSEQ multiplex PCR; TCRdb keeps in-frame clones, though not all of them. The data show around 150,000 clones, about 88% seen once. Sequencing used peripheral blood. The receptors here all came from a man over 45 with active or convalescent COVID-19.

This sequence joins TRBV27 and TRBJ1-2, with 7 bases matching TRBD1. Germline trimming cut 2 bases from V and 8 bases from J; bases unmatched to any gene: 11. The CDR3 contains 15 residues. Germline CDR1 MNHEY, CDR2 SMNVEV (reference sequence). The DNA for the CDR3 is TGTGCCAGCAGTTTAAGGGGACAGATTAGTGCCGGCTACACCTTC. Protein: CASSLRGQISAGYTF.

The chain recombines TRBV27 with TRBJ2-1; D unclear. Germline V gives CDR1 MNHEY, CDR2 SMNVEV (reference sequence). V was clipped by 0 bases and J by 8 bases, with 8 bases between them. The CDR3 is 13 amino acids. The DNA for the CDR3 is TGTGCCAGCAGTTTATCCCGCCGGGATGAGCAGTTCTTC. This gives the protein CASSLSRRDEQFF.

This sequence joins TRBV4-2 and TRBJ2-1, with 11 bases fitting TRBD2. Trimming cost V 0 bases and J 4 bases; bases outside gene matches: 5. CDR3 length: 17 amino acids. Germline V CDR1 and CDR2: LGHNA, YNFKEQ. The CDR3 loop is CASSQDGGTSGYNEQFF. The CDR3, as DNA: TGTGCCAGCAGCCAAGATGGGGGGACTAGCGGTTACAATGAGCAGTTCTTC.

V usage is TRBV2 and J usage is TRBJ1-6; D is ambiguous. The length of the CDR3 is 15 residues. The V end was cut by 7 bases, the J end by 8 bases, with 18 bases between. CDR1 SNHLY and CDR2 FYNNEI come from the germline V gene. CDR3 region: CASTREGLSYSPLHF. The CDR3 nucleotides are TGTGCCAGCACCCGAGAGGGCCTCTCTTATTCACCCCTCCACTTT.

Here the CDR3 DNA reads TGTGCCAGCCTCAGAACAGCCACTAACTATGGCTACACCTTC. As protein: CASLRTATNYGYTF. This chain links TRBV28 with TRBJ1-2; D gene uncertain. Germline CDR1 MDHEN, CDR2 SYDVKM. Trimming cost V 8 bases and J 0 bases, with 13 bases left between them. This CDR3 region has 14 residues.

V gene TRBV14 combines with J gene TRBJ1-2; 8 bases are a match to TRBD1. The germline V gene has CDR1 SGHDN and CDR2 FVKESK. Trimming cost V 6 bases and J 4 bases; bases outside gene matches: 4. CDR3 length equals 13 residues. The CDR3: CASRGQGGYGYTF. The CDR3 nucleotides read TGTGCCAGCAGAGGACAGGGAGGCTATGGCTACACCTTC.

The gene calls are TRBV7-2 and TRBJ2-2; 10 nucleotides align to TRBD1. The CDR3 contains 15 residues. V was clipped by 5 bases and J by 6 bases; unmatched bases: 6. Germline CDR1 reads SGHTA; CDR2 reads FQGNSA. The CDR3 nucleotides read TGTGCCAGCAGCCCCGGGACAGGGGTCCCCGGGGAGCTGTTTTTT. It translates to CASSPGTGVPGELFF.

This rearrangement joins TRBV28 to TRBJ1-5, with a possible D match to TRBD1 (6 bases). The CDR3 contains 14 residues. V gave up 3 bases and J gave up 3 bases, with 9 bases separating them. CDR1 is MDHEN and CDR2 is SYDVKM in the germline V gene. This CDR3 is CASSFGTNNQPQHF. CDR3 in DNA: TGTGCCAGCAGTTTTGGGACAAACAATCAGCCCCAGCATTTT.